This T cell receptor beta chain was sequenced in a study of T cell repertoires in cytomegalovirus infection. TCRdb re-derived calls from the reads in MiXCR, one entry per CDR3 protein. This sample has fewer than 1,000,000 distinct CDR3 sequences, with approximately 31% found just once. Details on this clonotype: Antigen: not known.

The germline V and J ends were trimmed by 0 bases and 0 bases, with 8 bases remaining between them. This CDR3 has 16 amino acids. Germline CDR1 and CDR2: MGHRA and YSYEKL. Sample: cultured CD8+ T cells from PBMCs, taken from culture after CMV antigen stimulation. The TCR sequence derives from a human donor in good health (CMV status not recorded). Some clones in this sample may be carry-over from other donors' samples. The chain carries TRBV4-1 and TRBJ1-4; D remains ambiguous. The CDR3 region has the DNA TGCGCCAGCAGCCAAGAGGGGAGGGCAACTAATGAAAAACTGTTTTTT. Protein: CASSQEGRATNEKLFF.